The T cell receptor beta chain described here comes from a study of blood T cell repertoires in COVID-19. Study at large: Samples representing acute and convalescent COVID-19 were sourced from the United States, Italy and Spain.

TCRdb keeps only in-frame clones here, not all; method: immunoSEQ multiplex PCR. Of 250,000 or so clones in the sample, roughly 90% were seen once. The CDR3 has 13 residues. Losses at the gene ends were 4 bases for V and 4 bases for J; bases not matched to a gene: 3. This chain uses TRBV12-3 or TRBV12-4 with TRBJ2-7; 8 bases are a match to TRBD2. The receptor was derived from a man aged 40-49 years who had been exposed to COVID-19. The sequencing input was PBMCs or T cells enriched from blood (not recorded which). The DNA for the CDR3 is TGTGCCAGCAGTTCCCCTAGCGGGTACGAGCAGTACTTC. Its translation: CASSSPSGYEQYF.